Listed here are 18 T cell receptor beta chains from one sample, sequenced in a study of cytomegalovirus exposure and HLA in healthy donors. Using immunoSEQ multiplex PCR, the repertoire was profiled, and TCRdb retains in-frame clones only, with some absent. This table holds about 130,000 clones, over 80% found once. Source material: PBMCs. Receptor source: a woman in her thirties in good health and CMV-seropositive.

The chain is built from TRBV15 and TRBJ1-2; tentative D call: TRBD1 (5 bases). Trimming took 0 bases from V and 12 from J, leaving 14 bases between them. CDR3 size: 13 residues. The germline V gene has CDR1 LNHNV and CDR2 YYDKDF (reference sequence). Written as DNA, the CDR3 is TGTGCCACCAGCAGAGAAGGGGAAAGCAGGAACACCTTC. It codes for CATSREGESRNTF.

The chain joins TRBV5-6 to TRBJ2-7; D not resolved. CDR1 SGHDT and CDR2 YYEEEE come from the germline V gene. The CDR3 sequence is 13 residues long. Trimming shortened V by 0 bases and J by 2 bases, and 6 bases separated the two germline ends. The chain's CDR3 is CASSLVSAYEQYF. Written as DNA, the CDR3 is TGTGCCAGCAGCTTGGTCAGTGCCTACGAGCAGTACTTC.

The V and J genes are TRBV5-6 and TRBJ2-5; 8 bases match TRBD2. There are 14 residues in the CDR3. V dropped 4 bases and J dropped 5; count of bases not matched to a gene: 7. CDR1 SGHDT and CDR2 YYEEEE come from the germline V gene. CDR3 coding DNA: TGTGCCAGCAGCCCCGCCACGGGGGGGGAGACCCAGTACTTC. Its protein is CASSPATGGETQYF.

The chain joins TRBV9 to TRBJ1-1; no clear D. Germline-derived CDR1 and CDR2 are SGDLS and YYNGEE. V shed 4 bases and J shed 1 base, with 14 bases lying between them. There are 15 residues in the CDR3. The CDR3: CASSPRRQANTEAFF. The CDR3 DNA reads TGTGCCAGCAGCCCGCGCCGTCAGGCGAACACTGAAGCTTTCTTT.

The rearrangement joins TRBV4-1 to TRBJ2-1; D perhaps matches TRBD2 (7 bases). V was trimmed by 1 base and J by 6 bases, leaving 16 bases between them. The CDR3 length is 16 residues. Germline CDR1 is MGHRA and CDR2 is YSYEKL. The DNA for the CDR3 is TGCGCCAGCAGCCAAGTCGTCCGGGGGGCCCTCAATGAGCAGTTCTTC. The encoded protein is CASSQVVRGALNEQFF.

J is TRBJ2-7 and V is TRBV4-1; possibly TRBD2 for D (6 bases). CDR1 and CDR2 from the germline V gene are MGHRA and YSYEKL. Trimming shortened V by 0 bases and J by 3 bases, and 12 bases separated the two germline ends. The CDR3 loop spans 15 amino acids. DNA for the CDR3: TGCGCCAGCAGCCAAGATACGAGCGGGCTCTACGAGCAGTACTTC. Translated, it gives CASSQDTSGLYEQYF.

The rearrangement joins TRBV6-1 to TRBJ2-7, with D possibly TRBD2 on 5 matching bases. V was pared by 3 bases and J by 0 bases, with 15 bases between. Germline V gene data show CDR1 as MNHNS and CDR2 as SASEGT. This CDR3 contains 16 residues. This CDR3 reads CASSESAASRSYEQYF. The CDR3 DNA is TGTGCCAGCAGTGAGTCCGCTGCTAGCCGCTCCTACGAGCAGTACTTC.

A single count supports this clone. This sequence joins TRBV7-9 and TRBJ1-6; a weak D match, TRBD1 (5 bases). CDR3 size: 15 residues. Germline loops: CDR1 SEHNR, CDR2 FQNEAQ (reference sequence). With 2 bases removed from V and 4 bases from J, the gap between germline ends came to 9 bases. The CDR3 protein is CASSLSDSYNSPLHF. CDR3 DNA: TGTGCCAGCAGCTTAAGTGACAGTTATAATTCACCCCTCCACTTT.

The J gene is TRBJ1-1, the V gene TRBV11-2; weak D call: TRBD1 (6 bases). Germline lookup yields CDR1 SGHAT and CDR2 FQNNGV. The CDR3 loop spans 14 amino acids. The V gene lost 2 bases and the J gene lost 8 bases, with 15 bases spanning the gap. CDR3 in DNA: TGTGCCAGCAGCTTAACTCCCCCCGGGACAGAAGCTTTCTTT. Amino acids: CASSLTPPGTEAFF.

The V gene is TRBV19, the J gene TRBJ2-1, with TRBD2 identical over 13 bases. V trimming: 6 bases; J trimming: 8 bases; junction bases outside the gene matches: 10. The germline V gene encodes CDR1 LNHDA and CDR2 SQIVND (reference sequence). There are 16 residues in the CDR3. Here the CDR3 DNA reads TGTGCCAGTAGCTACGAGGGACTAGCGGGGAGCGATGAGCAGTTCTTC. Amino acids: CASSYEGLAGSDEQFF.

J is TRBJ1-2 and V is TRBV2; 7 bases agree with TRBD1. This CDR3 region has 15 residues. From germline, CDR1 is SNHLY and CDR2 FYNNEI. V gave up 9 bases and J gave up 5 bases; unmatched junction bases: 15. The CDR3 DNA reads as TGTGCCAGTATACCTCAAAGGGGACAGCCGTATGGCTACACCTTC. Translation gives CASIPQRGQPYGYTF.

J is TRBJ2-7 and V is TRBV7-9; 10 nucleotides agree with TRBD2. Germline values: CDR1 SEHNR, CDR2 FQNEAQ (reference sequence). J was trimmed by 3 bases and V by 4 bases; bases with no gene match: 9. The CDR3 totals 16 residues. The CDR3 coding sequence is TGTGCCAGCAGCTCTGGGCTAGCGGGAGACTTCTACGAGCAGTACTTC. It translates to CASSSGLAGDFYEQYF.

The chain joins TRBV9 to TRBJ2-7, with TRBD2 as a possible D gene (6 bases). V was shortened by 0 bases and J by 2 bases, with 9 bases between the two germline ends. Germline V CDR1 and CDR2: SGDLS, YYNGEE. This CDR3 comprises 14 residues. This CDR3 reads CASSVGGVAYEQYF. The CDR3 coding sequence is TGTGCCAGCAGCGTAGGCGGGGTTGCCTACGAGCAGTACTTC.

This chain uses TRBV11-2 with TRBJ1-4, with TRBD1 matching 9 bases. CDR3 size: 14 residues. Germline assignment: CDR1 SGHAT and CDR2 FQNNGV. Trimming at V came to 3 bases and at J to 8 bases, leaving 4 bases not matched to a gene. The CDR3 DNA is TGTGCCAGCAGCTTCGGGACAGGGAAAGAAAAACTGTTTTTT. Amino acid sequence: CASSFGTGKEKLFF.

The V and J genes are TRBV9 and TRBJ2-3; D unclear. CDR3 length: 17 amino acids. Trimming pared 0 bases from V and 1 base from J, leaving 15 bases between. Germline V gene lookup returns CDR1 SGDLS and CDR2 YYNGEE. The DNA of the CDR3 is TGTGCCAGCAGCGTAGTGTCGTTGGAACGGGGCACAGATACGCAGTATTTT. The encoded protein is CASSVVSLERGTDTQYF.

This clone showed up just a few times. The chain couples TRBV7-9 to TRBJ1-4; 8 positions match TRBD1. The CDR3 is 13 residues long. Germline trimming cut 7 bases from V and 7 bases from J; bases unmatched to any gene: 5. The V gene's germline CDR1 is SEHNR and CDR2 FQNEAQ (reference sequence). The CDR3 DNA reads as TGTGCCAGCACGCAGGGGGCGCGTGAAAAACTGTTTTTT. Residues: CASTQGAREKLFF.

This clone was observed a handful of times. This chain uses TRBV2 with TRBJ2-7; TRBD2 agrees at 8 bases. The CDR3 consists of 13 residues. After removal of 7 bases from V and 4 bases from J, the junction contained 6 bases not matched to a gene. Germline values: CDR1 SNHLY, CDR2 FYNNEI. CDR3 sequence (DNA): TGTGCCAGCACATCCGGGACTAGGTACGAGCAGTACTTC. Translated: CASTSGTRYEQYF.

The chain joins TRBV4-1 to TRBJ2-5; D possibly corresponds to TRBD2 (5 bases). Germline V gene sequence: CDR1 MGHRA, CDR2 YSYEKL. With 1 base removed from V and 5 bases from J, the gap between germline ends came to 17 bases. CDR3 size: 16 residues. The DNA of the CDR3 is TGCGCCAGCAGCCAAGGCCGACTATCTATGGGGGAGACCCAGTACTTC. This encodes CASSQGRLSMGETQYF.